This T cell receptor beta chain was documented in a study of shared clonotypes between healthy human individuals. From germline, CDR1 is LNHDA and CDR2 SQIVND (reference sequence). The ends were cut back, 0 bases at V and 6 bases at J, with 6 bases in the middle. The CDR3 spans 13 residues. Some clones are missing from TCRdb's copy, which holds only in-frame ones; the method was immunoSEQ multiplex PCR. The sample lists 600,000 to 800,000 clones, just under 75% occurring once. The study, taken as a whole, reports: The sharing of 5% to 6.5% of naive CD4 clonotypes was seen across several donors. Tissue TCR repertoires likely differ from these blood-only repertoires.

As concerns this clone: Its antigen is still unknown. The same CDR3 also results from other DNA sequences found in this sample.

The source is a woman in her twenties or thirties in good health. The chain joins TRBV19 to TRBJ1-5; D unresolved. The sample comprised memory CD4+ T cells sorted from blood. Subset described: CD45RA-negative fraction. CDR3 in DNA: TGTGCCAGTAGTATAGATCCTTTTCAGCCCCAGCATTTT. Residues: CASSIDPFQPQHF.